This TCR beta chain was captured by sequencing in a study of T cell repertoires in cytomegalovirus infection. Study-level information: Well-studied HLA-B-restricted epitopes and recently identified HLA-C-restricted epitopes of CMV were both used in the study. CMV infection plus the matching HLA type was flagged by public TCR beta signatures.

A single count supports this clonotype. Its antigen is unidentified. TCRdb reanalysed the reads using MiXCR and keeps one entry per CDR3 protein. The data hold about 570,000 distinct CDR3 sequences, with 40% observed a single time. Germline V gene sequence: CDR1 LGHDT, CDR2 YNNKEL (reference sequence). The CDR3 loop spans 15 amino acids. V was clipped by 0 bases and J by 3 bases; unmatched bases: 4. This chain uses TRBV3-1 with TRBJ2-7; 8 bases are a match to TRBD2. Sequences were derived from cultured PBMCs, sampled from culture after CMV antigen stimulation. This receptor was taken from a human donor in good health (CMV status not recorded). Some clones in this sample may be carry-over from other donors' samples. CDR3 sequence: CASSQDPAGDYEQYF. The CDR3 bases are TGTGCCAGCAGCCAAGATCCAGCGGGGGACTACGAGCAGTACTTC.